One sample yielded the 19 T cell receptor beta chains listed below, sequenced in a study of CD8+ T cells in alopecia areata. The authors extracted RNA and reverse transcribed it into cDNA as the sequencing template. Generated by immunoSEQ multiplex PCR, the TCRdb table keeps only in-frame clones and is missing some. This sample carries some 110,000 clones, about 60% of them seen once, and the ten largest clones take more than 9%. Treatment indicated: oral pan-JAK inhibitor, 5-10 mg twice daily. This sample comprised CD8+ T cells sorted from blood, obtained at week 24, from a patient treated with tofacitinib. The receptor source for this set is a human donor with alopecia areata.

This CDR3 reads CAWSFSQNTGELFF. The CDR3 DNA reads TGTGCCTGGAGTTTCTCACAGAACACCGGGGAGCTGTTTTTT. V gene TRBV30 combines with J gene TRBJ2-2; D is unclear. Germline lookup yields CDR1 GTSNPN and CDR2 SVGIG (reference sequence). Deletions cut 2 bases from V and 1 base from J, with 8 bases between. This CDR3 has 14 amino acids. The complete variable domain, with remaining parts taken from reference TRBV30 and TRBJ2-2, reads SQTIHQWPATLVQPVGSPLSLECTVEGTSNPNLYWYRQAAGRGLQLLFYSVGIGQISSEVPQNLSASRPQDRQFILSSKKLLLSDSGFYLCAWSFSQNTGELFFGEGSRLTVL.

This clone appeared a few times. The CDR3 is CASSQESGDLHPQETQYF. The CDR3 DNA reads as TGCGCCAGCAGCCAAGAGTCAGGGGATCTCCACCCTCAAGAGACCCAGTACTTC. The rearrangement joins TRBV4-1 to TRBJ2-5; possibly TRBD1 for D (6 bases). This CDR3 contains 18 residues. V lost 0 bases to trimming and J lost 2 bases, with 19 bases between them. The germline V gene encodes CDR1 MGHRA and CDR2 YSYEKL.

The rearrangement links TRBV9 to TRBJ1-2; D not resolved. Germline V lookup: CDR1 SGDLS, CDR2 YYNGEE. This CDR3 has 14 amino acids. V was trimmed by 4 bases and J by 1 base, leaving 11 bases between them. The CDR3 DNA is TGTGCCAGCAGCCCGCCGGGGTTTAACTATGGCTACACCTTC. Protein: CASSPPGFNYGYTF.

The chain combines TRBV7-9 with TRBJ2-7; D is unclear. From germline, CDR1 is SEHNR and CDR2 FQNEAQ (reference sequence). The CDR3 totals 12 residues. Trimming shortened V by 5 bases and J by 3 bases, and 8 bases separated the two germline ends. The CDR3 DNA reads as TGTGCCAGCAGCAAGGGCCTCTACGAGCAGTACTTC. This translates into CASSKGLYEQYF.

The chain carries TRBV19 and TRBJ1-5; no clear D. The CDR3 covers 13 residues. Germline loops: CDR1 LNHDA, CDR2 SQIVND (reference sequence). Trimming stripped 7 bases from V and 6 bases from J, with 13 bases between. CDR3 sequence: CASTPDGFQPQHF. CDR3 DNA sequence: TGTGCCAGTACCCCGGACGGATTTCAGCCCCAGCATTTT.

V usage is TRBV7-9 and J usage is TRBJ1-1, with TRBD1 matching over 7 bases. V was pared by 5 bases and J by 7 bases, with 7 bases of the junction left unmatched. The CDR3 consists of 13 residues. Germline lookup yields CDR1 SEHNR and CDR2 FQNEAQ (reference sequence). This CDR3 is CASSVPDRLEAFF. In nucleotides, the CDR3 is TGTGCCAGCAGCGTTCCGGACAGGCTTGAAGCTTTCTTT.

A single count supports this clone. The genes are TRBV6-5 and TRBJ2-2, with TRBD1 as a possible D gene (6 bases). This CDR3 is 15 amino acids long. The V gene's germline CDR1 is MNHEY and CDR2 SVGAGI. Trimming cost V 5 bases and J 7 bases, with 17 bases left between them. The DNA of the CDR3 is TGTGCCAGCAGTACGGACAGATTCGGCGGCGGGGAGCTGTTTTTT. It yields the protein CASSTDRFGGGELFF.

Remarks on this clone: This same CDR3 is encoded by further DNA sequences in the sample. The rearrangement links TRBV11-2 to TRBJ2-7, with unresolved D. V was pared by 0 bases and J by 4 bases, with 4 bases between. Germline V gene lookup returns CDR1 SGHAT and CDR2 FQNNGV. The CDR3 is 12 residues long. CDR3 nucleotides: TGTGCCAGCAGCTTAGATCGATACGAGCAGTACTTC. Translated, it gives CASSLDRYEQYF.

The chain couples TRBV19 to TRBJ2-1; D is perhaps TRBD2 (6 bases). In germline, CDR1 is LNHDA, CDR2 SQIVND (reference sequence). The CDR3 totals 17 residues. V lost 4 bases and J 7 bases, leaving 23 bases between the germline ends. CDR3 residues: CASSTWTTPTRRNEQFF. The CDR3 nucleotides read TGTGCCAGTAGTACCTGGACTACCCCGACCCGTAGGAATGAGCAGTTCTTC.

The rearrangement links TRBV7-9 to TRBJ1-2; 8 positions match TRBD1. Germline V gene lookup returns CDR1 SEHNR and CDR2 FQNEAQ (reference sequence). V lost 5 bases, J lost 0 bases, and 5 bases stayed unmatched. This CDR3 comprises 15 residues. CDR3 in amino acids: CASSTGTGANYGYTF. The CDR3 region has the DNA TGTGCCAGCAGCACTGGGACAGGCGCTAACTATGGCTACACCTTC.

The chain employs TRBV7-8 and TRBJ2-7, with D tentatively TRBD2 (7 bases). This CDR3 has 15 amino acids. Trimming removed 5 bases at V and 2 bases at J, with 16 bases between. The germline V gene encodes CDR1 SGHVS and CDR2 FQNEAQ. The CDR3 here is CASSTARGAAYEQYF. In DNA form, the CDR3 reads TGTGCCAGCAGCACAGCCCGGGGGGCGGCCTACGAGCAGTACTTC.

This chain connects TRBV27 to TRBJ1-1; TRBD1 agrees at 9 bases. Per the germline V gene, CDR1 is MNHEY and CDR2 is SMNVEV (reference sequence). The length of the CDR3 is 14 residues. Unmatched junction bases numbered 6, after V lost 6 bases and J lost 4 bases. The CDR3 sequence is CASSLRQGGTEAFF. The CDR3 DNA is TGTGCCAGCAGCTTAAGACAGGGGGGCACTGAAGCTTTCTTT.

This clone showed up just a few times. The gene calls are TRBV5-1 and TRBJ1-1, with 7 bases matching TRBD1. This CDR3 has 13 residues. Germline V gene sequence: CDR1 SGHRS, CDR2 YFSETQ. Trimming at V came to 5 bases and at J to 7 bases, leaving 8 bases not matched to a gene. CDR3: CASRFQGEGEAFF. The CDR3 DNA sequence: TGCGCCAGCAGGTTCCAGGGGGAGGGTGAAGCTTTCTTT.

The CDR3 spells CASSSLAGGLGANVLTF. As DNA, the CDR3 is TGCGCCAGCAGCAGTCTAGCGGGGGGCCTCGGGGCCAACGTCCTGACTTTC. The J gene is TRBJ2-6, the V gene TRBV4-3, with 11 bases matching TRBD2. This CDR3 is 17 amino acids long. V was clipped by 5 bases and J by 4 bases; unmatched bases: 7. Looked up from germline, CDR1 is LGHNA and CDR2 is YSLEER.

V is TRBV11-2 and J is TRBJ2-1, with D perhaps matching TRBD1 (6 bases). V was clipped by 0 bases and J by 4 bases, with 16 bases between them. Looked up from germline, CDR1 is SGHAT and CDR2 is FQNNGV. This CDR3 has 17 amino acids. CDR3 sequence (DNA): TGTGCCAGCAGCTTAGATTGGGCCCCCAGGGGTTACAATGAGCAGTTCTTC. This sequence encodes CASSLDWAPRGYNEQFF. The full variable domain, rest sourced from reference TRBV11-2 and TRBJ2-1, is EAGVAQSPRYKIIEKRQSVAFWCNPISGHATLYWYQQILGQGPKLLIQFQNNGVVDDSQLPKDRFSAERLKGVDSTLKIQPAKLEDSAVYLCASSLDWAPRGYNEQFFGPGTRLTVL.

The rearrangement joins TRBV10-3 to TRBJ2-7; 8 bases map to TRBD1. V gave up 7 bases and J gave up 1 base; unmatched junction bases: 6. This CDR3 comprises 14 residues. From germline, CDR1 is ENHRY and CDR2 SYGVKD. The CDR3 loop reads CAITPGQASYEQYF. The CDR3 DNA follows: TGTGCCATCACCCCGGGACAGGCATCCTACGAGCAGTACTTC.

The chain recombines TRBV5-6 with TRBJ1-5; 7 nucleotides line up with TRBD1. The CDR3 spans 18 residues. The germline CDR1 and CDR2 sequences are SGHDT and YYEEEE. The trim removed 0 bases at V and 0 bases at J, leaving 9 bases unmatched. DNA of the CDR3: TGTGCCAGCAGCTTGGGACAGGGAACCGCTGATAGCAATCAGCCCCAGCATTTT. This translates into CASSLGQGTADSNQPQHF. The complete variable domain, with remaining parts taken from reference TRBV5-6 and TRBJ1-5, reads DAGVTQSPTHLIKTRGQQVTLRCSPKSGHDTVSWYQQALGQGPQFIFQYYEEEERQRGNFPDRFSGHQFPNYSSELNVNALLLGDSALYLCASSLGQGTADSNQPQHFGDGTRLSIL.

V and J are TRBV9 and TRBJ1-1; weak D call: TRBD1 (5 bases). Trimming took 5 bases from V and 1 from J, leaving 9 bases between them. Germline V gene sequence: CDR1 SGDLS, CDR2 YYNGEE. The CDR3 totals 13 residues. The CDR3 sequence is CASRGTGNTEAFF. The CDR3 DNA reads TGTGCCAGCAGGGGGACGGGGAACACTGAAGCTTTCTTT. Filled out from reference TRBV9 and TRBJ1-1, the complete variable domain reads DSGVTQTPKHLITATGQRVTLRCSPRSGDLSVYWYQQSLDQGLQFLIQYYNGEERAKGNILERFSAQQFPDLHSELNLSSLELGDSALYFCASRGTGNTEAFFGQGTRLTVV.

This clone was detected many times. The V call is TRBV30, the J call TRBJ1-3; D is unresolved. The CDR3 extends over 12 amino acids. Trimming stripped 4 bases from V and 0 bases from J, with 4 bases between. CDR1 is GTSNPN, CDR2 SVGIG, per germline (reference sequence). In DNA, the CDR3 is TGTGCCTGGAAGGCCTCTGGAAACACCATATATTTT. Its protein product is CAWKASGNTIYF.